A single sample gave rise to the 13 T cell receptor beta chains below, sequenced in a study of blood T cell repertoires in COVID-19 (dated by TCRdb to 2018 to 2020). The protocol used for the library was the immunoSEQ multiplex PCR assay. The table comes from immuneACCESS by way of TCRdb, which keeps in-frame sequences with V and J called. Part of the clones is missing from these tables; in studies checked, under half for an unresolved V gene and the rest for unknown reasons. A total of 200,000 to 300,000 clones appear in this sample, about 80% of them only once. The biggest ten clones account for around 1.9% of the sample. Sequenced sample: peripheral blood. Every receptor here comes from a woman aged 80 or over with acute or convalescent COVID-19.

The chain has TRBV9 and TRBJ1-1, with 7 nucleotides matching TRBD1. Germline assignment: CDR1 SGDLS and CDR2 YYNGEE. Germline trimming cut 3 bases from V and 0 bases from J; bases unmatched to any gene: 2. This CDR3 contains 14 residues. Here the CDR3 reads CASSAGTVNTEAFF. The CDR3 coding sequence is TGTGCCAGCAGCGCCGGGACAGTGAACACTGAAGCTTTCTTT.

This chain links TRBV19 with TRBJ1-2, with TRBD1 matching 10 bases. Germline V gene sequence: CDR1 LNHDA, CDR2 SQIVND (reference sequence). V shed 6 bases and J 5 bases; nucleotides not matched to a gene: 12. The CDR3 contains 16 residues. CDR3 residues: CASRARDRGFRYGYTF. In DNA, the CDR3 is TGTGCCAGTAGAGCCCGGGACAGGGGTTTTCGGTATGGCTACACCTTC.

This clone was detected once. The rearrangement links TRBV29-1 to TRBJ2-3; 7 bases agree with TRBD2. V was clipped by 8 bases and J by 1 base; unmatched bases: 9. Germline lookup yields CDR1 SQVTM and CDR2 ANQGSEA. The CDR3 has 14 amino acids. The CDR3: CSSLSGLGTDTQYF. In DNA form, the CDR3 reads TGCAGCTCCCTATCAGGACTAGGCACAGATACGCAGTATTTT.

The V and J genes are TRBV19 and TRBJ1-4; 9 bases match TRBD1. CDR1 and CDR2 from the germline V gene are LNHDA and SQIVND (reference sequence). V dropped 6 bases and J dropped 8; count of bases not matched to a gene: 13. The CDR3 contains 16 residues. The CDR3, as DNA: TGTGCCAGTAGCCGGCTGTGGGGACAGGGACAAGAAAAACTGTTTTTT. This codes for CASSRLWGQGQEKLFF.

Written as DNA, the CDR3 is TGCGCCAGCAGCTTATATAGCAATCAGCCCCAGCATTTT. It specifies CASSLYSNQPQHF. The chain couples TRBV5-1 to TRBJ1-5, with D unresolved. Germline V lookup: CDR1 SGHRS, CDR2 YFSETQ. Deletions cut 2 bases from V and 0 bases from J, with 3 bases between. This CDR3 comprises 13 residues.

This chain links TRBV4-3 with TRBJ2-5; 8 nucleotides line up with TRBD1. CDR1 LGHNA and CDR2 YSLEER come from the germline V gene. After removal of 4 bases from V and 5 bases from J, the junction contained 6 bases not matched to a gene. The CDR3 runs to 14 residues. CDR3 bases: TGCGCCAGCAGCCGATGGACAGGGATTGAGACCCAGTACTTC. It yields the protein CASSRWTGIETQYF.

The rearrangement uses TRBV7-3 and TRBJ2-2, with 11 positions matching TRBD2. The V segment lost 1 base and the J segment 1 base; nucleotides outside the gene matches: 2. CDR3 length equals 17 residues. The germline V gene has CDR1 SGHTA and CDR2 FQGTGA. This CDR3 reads CASSLMGTSGNTGELFF. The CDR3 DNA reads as TGTGCCAGCAGCTTAATGGGGACTAGCGGGAACACCGGGGAGCTGTTTTTT.

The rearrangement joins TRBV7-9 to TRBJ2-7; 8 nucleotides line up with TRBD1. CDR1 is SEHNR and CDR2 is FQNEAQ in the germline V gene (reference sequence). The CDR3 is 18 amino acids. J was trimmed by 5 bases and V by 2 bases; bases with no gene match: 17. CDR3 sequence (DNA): TGTGCCAGCAGCTTATCCCTCTCCCCTGGGACAGGAGCCCACGAGCAGTACTTC. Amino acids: CASSLSLSPGTGAHEQYF.

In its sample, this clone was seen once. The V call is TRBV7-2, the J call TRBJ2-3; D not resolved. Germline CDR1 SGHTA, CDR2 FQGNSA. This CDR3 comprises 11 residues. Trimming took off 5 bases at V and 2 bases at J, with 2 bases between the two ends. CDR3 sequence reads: CASSHTDTQYF. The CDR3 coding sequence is TGTGCCAGCAGCCACACAGATACGCAGTATTTT. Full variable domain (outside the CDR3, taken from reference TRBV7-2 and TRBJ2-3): GAGVSQSPSNKVTEKGKDVELRCDPISGHTALYWYRQSLGQGLEFLIYFQGNSAPDKSGLPSDRFSAERTGGSVSTLTIQRTQQEDSAVYLCASSHTDTQYFGPGTRLTVL.

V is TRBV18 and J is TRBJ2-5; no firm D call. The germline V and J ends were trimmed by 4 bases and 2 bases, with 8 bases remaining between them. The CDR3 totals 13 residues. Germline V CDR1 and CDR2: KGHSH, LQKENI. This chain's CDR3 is CASSLRVQETQYF. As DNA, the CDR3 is TGTGCCAGCTCACTCCGGGTTCAAGAGACCCAGTACTTC.

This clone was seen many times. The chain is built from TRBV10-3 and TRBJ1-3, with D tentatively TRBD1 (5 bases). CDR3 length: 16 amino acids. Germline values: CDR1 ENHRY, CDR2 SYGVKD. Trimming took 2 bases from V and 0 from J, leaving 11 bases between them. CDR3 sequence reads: CAISEGAGTSGNTIYF. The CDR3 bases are TGTGCCATCAGTGAGGGGGCAGGAACCTCTGGAAACACCATATATTTT.

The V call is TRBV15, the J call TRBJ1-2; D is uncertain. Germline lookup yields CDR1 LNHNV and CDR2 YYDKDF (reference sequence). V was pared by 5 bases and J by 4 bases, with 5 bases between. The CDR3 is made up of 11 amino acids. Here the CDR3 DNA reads TGTGCCACCAGCGCAGGCTATGGCTACACCTTC. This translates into CATSAGYGYTF. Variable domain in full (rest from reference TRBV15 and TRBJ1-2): DAMVIQNPRYQVTQFGKPVTLSCSQTLNHNVMYWYQQKSSQAPKLLFHYYDKDFNNEADTPDNFQSRRPNTSFCFLDIRSPGLGDTAMYLCATSAGYGYTFGSGTRLTVV.

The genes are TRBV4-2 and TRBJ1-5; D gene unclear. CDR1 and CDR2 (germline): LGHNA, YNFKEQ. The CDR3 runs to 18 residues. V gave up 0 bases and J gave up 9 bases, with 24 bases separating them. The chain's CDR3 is CASSQDQVGRIGAGPQHF. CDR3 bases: TGTGCCAGCAGCCAAGATCAGGTAGGACGTATAGGCGCGGGGCCCCAGCATTTT.